The clone carrying this TCR beta chain has more than one count but fewer than ten. The data were taken from a study of blood T cell repertoires in COVID-19. This CDR3 comprises 13 residues. The germline V gene encodes CDR1 LGHNA and CDR2 YNFKEQ. V was pared by 0 bases and J by 4 bases, with 7 bases between. In the original workflow: Scientists estimated how many nucleated cells there were by amplifying reference gene primers. TCRdb keeps only in-frame clones here, not all; method: immunoSEQ multiplex PCR. The V and J calls and clone size come from that table; D and trimming were worked out from the DNA. The sample holds about 110,000 clones, 65% to 80% seen once.

The receptor's source is a human donor with acute or convalescent COVID-19. The donor label of this sample is uncertain. The genes are TRBV4-2 and TRBJ2-7, with D perhaps TRBD1 (6 bases). Sequenced: peripheral blood. The CDR3 spells CASSQDQGYEQYV. CDR3 DNA: TGTGCCAGCAGCCAAGATCAGGGGTACGAGCAGTACGTC.